The 17 T cell receptor beta chains listed next were all sequenced from one sample in a study of PD-L1 blockade in urothelial cancer (TCRdb year 2017). The time point label of this sample denotes: pretreatment peripheral blood. Libraries were constructed by the immunoSEQ multiplex PCR assay. TCRdb provides this immuneACCESS table in a form limited to in-frame rearrangements. Some clones are lacking; in checked studies, under half of them reflect an unresolved V gene, and why the rest are absent is not known. For this sample the table gives some 71,000 clones, of which around 81% were detected only once. About 6.9% of the sample goes to the ten largest clones. The source material was PBMCs, sampled around atezolizumab (anti-PD-L1) treatment. Receptors were obtained from a man aged 35 to 55 with urothelial cancer.

The chain employs TRBV6-1 and TRBJ2-7, with TRBD1 identical over 8 bases. This CDR3 contains 14 residues. The germline V gene has CDR1 MNHNS and CDR2 SASEGT. The junction had 6 bases not matched to a gene; V was cut back by 4 bases and J by 4 bases. CDR3 bases: TGTGCCAGCAGTGTGAGGACAGGGATGTACGAGCAGTACTTC. Protein product: CASSVRTGMYEQYF.

V gene TRBV27 combines with J gene TRBJ1-5; D is undetermined. CDR1 MNHEY and CDR2 SMNVEV come from the germline V gene (reference sequence). The CDR3 loop spans 15 amino acids. Trimming removed 6 bases from V and 5 bases from J, with 17 bases in between. The CDR3: CASSPDGGTDQPQHF. CDR3 nucleotides: TGTGCCAGCAGCCCGGACGGAGGTACGGATCAGCCCCAGCATTTT.

J is TRBJ2-3 and V is TRBV18; 12 positions agree with TRBD2. From germline, CDR1 is KGHSH and CDR2 LQKENI. The CDR3 spans 18 residues. Trimming at V came to 3 bases and at J to 0 bases, leaving 7 bases not matched to a gene. The CDR3 DNA sequence: TGTGCCAGCTCACCCCTAGCGGGAGGGAAACCTAGCACAGATACGCAGTATTTT. This gives the protein CASSPLAGGKPSTDTQYF.

The sample holds one count of this clone. V gene TRBV23-1 combines with J gene TRBJ1-2; D remains unclear. TRBV23-1 is given ORF status, its function remaining uncertain. The CDR3 is 14 residues long. The V end was cut by 6 bases, the J end by 8 bases, with 19 bases between. CDR3 region: CASRHPKEGGGYTF. In DNA, the CDR3 is TGCGCCAGCAGGCATCCTAAGGAGGGCGGAGGCTACACCTTC.

The chain's CDR3 is CATAPGGEYNEQFF. In nucleotides, the CDR3 is TGTGCCACCGCTCCCGGCGGGGAGTACAATGAGCAGTTCTTC. This chain joins TRBV6-6 and TRBJ2-1, with D perhaps matching TRBD2 (6 bases). V was pared by 10 bases and J by 4 bases, with 17 bases between. Germline-derived CDR1 and CDR2 are MNHNY and SVGAGI (reference sequence). The CDR3 sequence is 14 residues long.

V is TRBV28 and J is TRBJ1-1; D might be TRBD1 (5 bases). V was cut by 5 bases and J by 0 bases, with 13 bases left in between. The germline V gene encodes CDR1 MDHEN and CDR2 SYDVKM. The CDR3 is made up of 15 amino acids. Here the CDR3 reads CASSLSTGMNTEAFF. The CDR3 DNA is TGTGCCAGCAGTCTCTCCACAGGCATGAACACTGAAGCTTTCTTT. The full variable domain, completed using reference TRBV28 and TRBJ1-1, is DVKVTQSSRYLVKRTGEKVFLECVQDMDHENMFWYRQDPGLGLRLIYFSYDVKMKEKGDIPEGYSVSREKKERFSLILESASTNQTSMYLCASSLSTGMNTEAFFGQGTRLTVV.

The rearrangement links TRBV6-1 to TRBJ1-4; D not resolved. The germline V and J ends were trimmed by 3 bases and 8 bases, with 13 bases remaining between them. The germline V gene encodes CDR1 MNHNS and CDR2 SASEGT. This CDR3 has 14 residues. The CDR3 DNA reads as TGTGCCAGCAGTGACACCGTGCTGGGCGAAAAACTGTTTTTT. Protein: CASSDTVLGEKLFF.

This sequence joins TRBV5-7 and TRBJ2-7; TRBD1 agrees at 7 bases. TRBV5-7 falls under the ORF class, with uncertain function. With V trimmed by 0 bases and J by 2 bases, 5 bases remained unmatched. The CDR3 is 15 residues long. Here the CDR3 reads CASSLVADRTYEQYF. DNA of the CDR3: TGTGCCAGCAGCTTGGTTGCGGACAGGACCTACGAGCAGTACTTC.

The chain joins TRBV18 to TRBJ2-3; possible D gene TRBD1, 6 bases. The germline V gene has CDR1 KGHSH and CDR2 LQKENI. Trimming removed 2 bases from V and 1 base from J, with 16 bases in between. The CDR3 extends over 17 amino acids. The CDR3 nucleotides read TGTGCCAGCTCACCAGCCACAACAGGGTTGGGCACAGATACGCAGTATTTT. Residues: CASSPATTGLGTDTQYF.

The rearrangement uses TRBV9 and TRBJ1-1; maybe TRBD1 (6 bases). CDR1 and CDR2 from the germline V gene are SGDLS and YYNGEE. CDR3 length: 15 residues. V dropped 2 bases and J dropped 2 bases, with 13 bases sitting between them. The CDR3 bases are TGTGCCAGCAGCGTCAGGGGAGATGGAAACACTGAAGCTTTCTTT. Its protein is CASSVRGDGNTEAFF.

V gene TRBV20-1 combines with J gene TRBJ2-7; D unclear. V lost 6 bases and J lost 3, with 9 bases in between. The CDR3 contains 11 residues. The germline gives CDR1 DFQATT, CDR2 SNEGSKA (reference sequence). CDR3 nucleotide sequence: TGCAGTGCCACCCAACTCTACGAGCAGTACTTC. Amino acids: CSATQLYEQYF.

The chain is built from TRBV11-2 and TRBJ1-2; 9 bases are shared with TRBD1. The CDR3 sequence is 15 residues long. Germline-derived CDR1 and CDR2 are SGHAT and FQNNGV. The trim removed 5 bases at V and 4 bases at J, leaving 8 bases unmatched. The CDR3 sequence: CASSRTGTGIYGYTF. The CDR3 DNA sequence: TGTGCCAGCAGCCGGACCGGGACAGGGATCTATGGCTACACCTTC.

The chain links TRBV28 to TRBJ2-7; TRBD1 agrees at 9 bases. J was trimmed by 0 bases and V by 5 bases; bases with no gene match: 5. This CDR3 is built from 15 residues. Germline CDR1 MDHEN, CDR2 SYDVKM. CDR3 in amino acids: CASSTTGGISYEQYF. CDR3 in DNA: TGTGCCAGCAGTACGACAGGGGGTATCTCCTACGAGCAGTACTTC.

The chain employs TRBV30 and TRBJ1-1; unclear D gene. CDR1 and CDR2 (germline): GTSNPN, SVGIG (reference sequence). Between the trimmed V and J ends, which lost 3 bases and 0 bases, there was a span of 8 bases. The CDR3 is made up of 13 amino acids. In DNA form, the CDR3 reads TGTGCCTGGAGGACATCAATGAACACTGAAGCTTTCTTT. Protein: CAWRTSMNTEAFF.

The rearrangement links TRBV7-9 to TRBJ2-1; 8 bases match TRBD2. The CDR3 is 15 residues long. V dropped 1 base and J dropped 7; count of bases not matched to a gene: 6. Germline V gene data show CDR1 as SEHNR and CDR2 as FQNEAQ (reference sequence). CDR3 protein: CASSLVVSGENEQFF. CDR3 sequence (DNA): TGTGCCAGCAGCTTAGTAGTTAGCGGGGAGAATGAGCAGTTCTTC.

The chain uses TRBV4-1 and TRBJ1-1; 8 bases are a match to TRBD1. V shed 0 bases and J 3 bases; nucleotides not matched to a gene: 12. The CDR3 is 18 amino acids. Germline CDR1 is MGHRA and CDR2 is YSYEKL. The CDR3 is CASSQERGRGRSDTEAFF. CDR3 DNA: TGCGCCAGCAGCCAAGAGAGGGGCAGGGGGCGGTCGGACACTGAAGCTTTCTTT.

This chain joins TRBV28 and TRBJ2-3; 11 nucleotides agree with TRBD2. This CDR3 is 15 amino acids long. The ends lost 4 bases at V and 6 bases at J; junction bases unmatched: 6. Looked up from germline, CDR1 is MDHEN and CDR2 is SYDVKM. For the CDR3, the DNA is TGTGCCAGCAGTTCGGTAGCGGGAGGGCCTGATACGCAGTATTTT. It yields the protein CASSSVAGGPDTQYF.